The entry below describes one T cell receptor (beta chain). Its antigen remains unknown. Patients were excluded because of uncontrolled infection, other autoimmune disease, pregnancy or lactation. In making diagnoses, clinical symptoms, serum thyroxine and TRAb, thyroid ultrasound and orbital computed tomography were all used. The V end lost 4 bases, the J end lost 1 base, and 8 bases lay between the germline ends. This CDR3 has 13 residues. Germline-derived CDR1 and CDR2 are SGHKS and YYEKEE (reference sequence). This entry is derived from a study of T cells in Graves' hyperthyroidism and ophthalmopathy. Across the whole study: Peripheral blood was collected at initial diagnosis, before any treatment.

RNA transcripts provided the source from which TCR beta CDR3 regions were amplified. The HTBI primer set served for first-round RT-PCR of the TCR CDR3. In TCRdb, the multiplex PCR reads were re-called with MiXCR into one record per CDR3 protein. The repertoire holds around 290,000 distinct CDR3 sequences, with about 18% as singletons. Study-wide results and caveats: Most thyroid-expanded clonotypes above 0.001 were also found in blood.

Sequencing input: blood. The receptor was derived from a woman aged 60-75 years with Graves' ophthalmopathy. This chain uses TRBV5-5 with TRBJ1-1, with D uncertain. The CDR3 DNA reads as TGTGCCAGCAGCACTCGGAGGAACACTGAAGCTTTCTTT. This gives the protein CASSTRRNTEAFF. Together with reference TRBV5-5 and TRBJ1-1, the CDR3 gives the full variable domain: DAGVTQSPTHLIKTRGQQVTLRCSPISGHKSVSWYQQVLGQGPQFIFQYYEKEERGRGNFPDRFSARQFPNYSSELNVNALLLGDSALYLCASSTRRNTEAFFGQGTRLTVV.